The rows below give T cell receptor beta chains drawn from one sample of a study of cytomegalovirus exposure and HLA in healthy donors. Data came from immunoSEQ multiplex PCR; TCRdb stores just in-frame clones and leaves some out. Here the sample spans about 120,000 clones, roughly 80% being singletons. The sample comprised PBMCs. The receptors derive from a man aged 25 to 40 in good health and CMV-seronegative. CDR3s include the opening cysteine and the closing phenylalanine or tryptophan. Fields, in order: CDR3 protein, CDR3 DNA, J gene, CDR3 length, D gene, V gene, clone size. The D gene is left open where the match is weak. The size entry is marked missing in some rows and otherwise reads once, few, many or a size class.

cdr3_aa: CASSELGRPNNEQFF
cdr3_nt: TGTGCCAGCAGCGAGCTGGGGCGGCCAAACAATGAGCAGTTCTTC
j_call: TRBJ2-1
cdr3_length: 15
d_call: .
v_call: TRBV9
clone_size: .

cdr3_aa: CASSLSRTPRDEQFF
cdr3_nt: TGTGCCAGTAGTCTCAGTAGGACCCCCAGGGATGAGCAGTTCTTC
j_call: TRBJ2-1
cdr3_length: 15
d_call: .
v_call: TRBV19
clone_size: .

cdr3_aa: CASSKEGGGGLRYEQYF
cdr3_nt: TGTGCCAGCAGCAAAGAGGGAGGCGGGGGCCTCCGCTACGAGCAGTACTTC
j_call: TRBJ2-7
cdr3_length: 17
d_call: .
v_call: TRBV21-1
clone_size: .

cdr3_aa: CATSRAQAGGRGDTGELFF
cdr3_nt: TGTGCCACCAGCAGAGCCCAAGCGGGGGGCCGGGGGGACACCGGGGAGCTGTTTTTT
j_call: TRBJ2-2
cdr3_length: 19
d_call: TRBD2
v_call: TRBV15
clone_size: few

cdr3_aa: CASSQTGTGELFF
cdr3_nt: TGCGCCAGCAGTCAAACAGGAACCGGGGAGCTGTTTTTT
j_call: TRBJ2-2
cdr3_length: 13
d_call: .
v_call: TRBV23-1
clone_size: .

cdr3_aa: CASSQEGGHSGNTIYF
cdr3_nt: TGCGCCAGCAGCCAAGAAGGGGGCCACTCTGGAAACACCATATATTTT
j_call: TRBJ1-3
cdr3_length: 16
d_call: TRBD1
v_call: TRBV4-1
clone_size: .

cdr3_aa: CASSLGGASGANVLTF
cdr3_nt: TGTGCCAGCAGCTTGGGGGGCGCGTCTGGGGCCAACGTCCTGACTTTC
j_call: TRBJ2-6
cdr3_length: 16
d_call: .
v_call: TRBV5-4
clone_size: .

cdr3_aa: CAISDNGRGDTQYF
cdr3_nt: TGTGCCATCAGTGATAATGGGCGTGGAGATACGCAGTATTTT
j_call: TRBJ2-3
cdr3_length: 14
d_call: .
v_call: TRBV10-3
clone_size: once

cdr3_aa: CASSAPGGGTEAFF
cdr3_nt: TGTGCCAGCAGCGCCCCCGGGGGGGGGACTGAAGCTTTCTTT
j_call: TRBJ1-1
cdr3_length: 14
d_call: .
v_call: TRBV9
clone_size: few

cdr3_aa: CASTFLRGLSTEAFF
cdr3_nt: TGTGCCAGCACCTTCCTCCGGGGTCTGAGCACTGAAGCTTTCTTT
j_call: TRBJ1-1
cdr3_length: 15
d_call: .
v_call: TRBV28
clone_size: .

cdr3_aa: CASSLDQGATDTQYF
cdr3_nt: TGTGCCAGCAGCTTGGACCAGGGGGCAACAGATACGCAGTATTTT
j_call: TRBJ2-3
cdr3_length: 15
d_call: TRBD1
v_call: TRBV5-4
clone_size: .

cdr3_aa: CASSSISGTGKYQETQYF
cdr3_nt: TGTGCCAGCAGCTCAATCTCCGGGACAGGGAAGTACCAAGAGACCCAGTACTTC
j_call: TRBJ2-5
cdr3_length: 18
d_call: TRBD1
v_call: TRBV7-2
clone_size: .

cdr3_aa: CASSTTSGGPYEQYF
cdr3_nt: TGTGCCAGCAGTACCACTAGCGGGGGGCCCTACGAGCAGTACTTC
j_call: TRBJ2-7
cdr3_length: 15
d_call: TRBD2
v_call: TRBV28
clone_size: .

cdr3_aa: CSVEDGAARHGYTF
cdr3_nt: TGCAGCGTTGAAGATGGGGCAGCCCGACATGGCTACACCTTC
j_call: TRBJ1-2
cdr3_length: 14
d_call: .
v_call: TRBV29-1
clone_size: once

cdr3_aa: CASSQDRDSVREQYF
cdr3_nt: TGCGCCAGCAGCCAAGACCGGGACTCAGTGAGGGAGCAGTACTTC
j_call: TRBJ2-7
cdr3_length: 15
d_call: .
v_call: TRBV4-1
clone_size: .

cdr3_aa: CASSLALYYEQYF
cdr3_nt: TGCGCCAGCAGCTTGGCCCTTTACTACGAGCAGTACTTC
j_call: TRBJ2-7
cdr3_length: 13
d_call: .
v_call: TRBV5-1
clone_size: .

cdr3_aa: CASSPRGFF
cdr3_nt: TGTGCCAGCAGCCCCAGGGGCTTCTTT
j_call: TRBJ1-1
cdr3_length: 9
d_call: .
v_call: TRBV7-2
clone_size: .

cdr3_aa: CASSSGTGGTDTQYF
cdr3_nt: TGTGCCAGCAGCTCCGGGACAGGGGGCACAGATACGCAGTATTTT
j_call: TRBJ2-3
cdr3_length: 15
d_call: TRBD1
v_call: TRBV5-6
clone_size: once

cdr3_aa: CASSSTDRGQGYTF
cdr3_nt: TGTGCCAGCAGCTCTACGGACAGGGGGCAAGGCTACACCTTC
j_call: TRBJ1-2
cdr3_length: 14
d_call: TRBD1
v_call: TRBV11-2
clone_size: .

cdr3_aa: CASSFSSQGSYGYTF
cdr3_nt: TGTGCCAGCAGCTTTAGTAGTCAGGGGTCCTATGGCTACACCTTC
j_call: TRBJ1-2
cdr3_length: 15
d_call: .
v_call: TRBV7-9
clone_size: few

cdr3_aa: CASSPGTATTDTQYF
cdr3_nt: TGCGCCAGCAGCCCGGGGACAGCCACCACAGATACGCAGTATTTT
j_call: TRBJ2-3
cdr3_length: 15
d_call: TRBD1
v_call: TRBV5-1
clone_size: .

cdr3_aa: CASSLGTSGYNEQFF
cdr3_nt: TGTGCCAGCAGCTTAGGGACTAGCGGGTACAATGAGCAGTTCTTC
j_call: TRBJ2-1
cdr3_length: 15
d_call: TRBD2
v_call: TRBV13
clone_size: .

cdr3_aa: CASSLSSTDTQYF
cdr3_nt: TGTGCCAGCAGTTTATCTAGTACAGATACGCAGTATTTT
j_call: TRBJ2-3
cdr3_length: 13
d_call: .
v_call: TRBV27
clone_size: .

cdr3_aa: CASSQRGSEQYF
cdr3_nt: TGTGCCAGCTCACAAAGGGGATCCGAGCAGTACTTC
j_call: TRBJ2-7
cdr3_length: 12
d_call: .
v_call: TRBV18
clone_size: .

cdr3_aa: CASSLWGGTYEQYF
cdr3_nt: TGTGCCAGCAGCTTATGGGGGGGGACCTACGAGCAGTACTTC
j_call: TRBJ2-7
cdr3_length: 14
d_call: TRBD2
v_call: TRBV11-2
clone_size: .

cdr3_aa: CASSPGTGVGETQYF
cdr3_nt: TGTGCCAGCAGCCCTGGGACAGGGGTAGGGGAGACCCAGTACTTC
j_call: TRBJ2-5
cdr3_length: 15
d_call: TRBD1
v_call: TRBV11-2
clone_size: .

cdr3_aa: CASSLVGAVVSTDTQYF
cdr3_nt: TGTGCCAGCAGCTTGGTAGGAGCAGTAGTAAGCACAGATACGCAGTATTTT
j_call: TRBJ2-3
cdr3_length: 17
d_call: .
v_call: TRBV5-4
clone_size: .

cdr3_aa: CASSDPQDF
cdr3_nt: TGTGCCAGCAGCGACCCCCAGGATTTT
j_call: TRBJ1-3
cdr3_length: 9
d_call: .
v_call: TRBV7-9
clone_size: .

cdr3_aa: CASSFGTGGSQETQYF
cdr3_nt: TGTGCCAGCAGCTTTGGGACAGGGGGTAGCCAAGAGACCCAGTACTTC
j_call: TRBJ2-5
cdr3_length: 16
d_call: TRBD1
v_call: TRBV7-2
clone_size: few

cdr3_aa: CASSTGTGLIQYF
cdr3_nt: TGTGCCAGCAGCACCGGGACTGGCCTTATTCAGTACTTC
j_call: TRBJ2-4
cdr3_length: 13
d_call: .
v_call: TRBV7-2
clone_size: .

cdr3_aa: CASSLLGQASNQPQHF
cdr3_nt: TGTGCCAGCAGTTTACTAGGACAGGCTAGCAATCAGCCCCAGCATTTT
j_call: TRBJ1-5
cdr3_length: 16
d_call: TRBD1
v_call: TRBV28
clone_size: .

cdr3_aa: CASSPSGLSVNTEAFF
cdr3_nt: TGTGCCAGTAGTCCCTCAGGTCTCTCTGTGAACACTGAAGCTTTCTTT
j_call: TRBJ1-1
cdr3_length: 16
d_call: .
v_call: TRBV19
clone_size: .

cdr3_aa: CASLGGTNTIYF
cdr3_nt: TGTGCCAGTTTGGGGGGGACAAACACCATATATTTT
j_call: TRBJ1-3
cdr3_length: 12
d_call: .
v_call: TRBV28
clone_size: .

cdr3_aa: CASGQENSYEQYF
cdr3_nt: TGCGCCAGCGGACAGGAGAACTCCTACGAGCAGTACTTC
j_call: TRBJ2-7
cdr3_length: 13
d_call: TRBD1
v_call: TRBV5-1
clone_size: few

cdr3_aa: CASSPQRNEQYF
cdr3_nt: TGTGCCAGCTCACCACAGCGGAACGAGCAGTACTTC
j_call: TRBJ2-7
cdr3_length: 12
d_call: .
v_call: TRBV18
clone_size: .

cdr3_aa: CASSYVGGTDYGYTF
cdr3_nt: TGTGCCAGCAGTTACGTCGGCGGGACAGATTATGGCTACACCTTC
j_call: TRBJ1-2
cdr3_length: 15
d_call: TRBD1
v_call: TRBV6-5
clone_size: .

cdr3_aa: CASSVAPAIGELFF
cdr3_nt: TGTGCCAGCAGCGTAGCTCCTGCGATAGGGGAGCTGTTTTTT
j_call: TRBJ2-2
cdr3_length: 14
d_call: .
v_call: TRBV9
clone_size: .

cdr3_aa: CASSPTGNTEAFF
cdr3_nt: TGCGCCAGCAGCCCGACGGGGAACACTGAAGCTTTCTTT
j_call: TRBJ1-1
cdr3_length: 13
d_call: .
v_call: TRBV4-1
clone_size: few

cdr3_aa: CASSYRGEGRNNEQFF
cdr3_nt: TGTGCCAGCAGCTATCGAGGGGAGGGGAGGAACAATGAGCAGTTCTTC
j_call: TRBJ2-1
cdr3_length: 16
d_call: TRBD2
v_call: TRBV5-1
clone_size: .

cdr3_aa: CASNSGGPYNEQFF
cdr3_nt: TGCGCCAGCAACTCAGGGGGCCCCTACAATGAGCAGTTCTTC
j_call: TRBJ2-1
cdr3_length: 14
d_call: TRBD1
v_call: TRBV5-1
clone_size: .

cdr3_aa: CASSPGQINSPLHF
cdr3_nt: TGTGCCAGCAGCCCAGGACAGATTAATTCACCCCTCCACTTT
j_call: TRBJ1-6
cdr3_length: 14
d_call: .
v_call: TRBV7-2
clone_size: .

cdr3_aa: CASSHRGGRTYEQYF
cdr3_nt: TGTGCCAGCTCCCATAGGGGGGGAAGGACCTACGAGCAGTACTTC
j_call: TRBJ2-7
cdr3_length: 15
d_call: .
v_call: TRBV28
clone_size: .

cdr3_aa: CASSFSGGASYEQYF
cdr3_nt: TGTGCCAGCAGCTTTAGCGGGGGGGCATCCTACGAGCAGTACTTC
j_call: TRBJ2-7
cdr3_length: 15
d_call: TRBD2
v_call: TRBV7-6
clone_size: .

cdr3_aa: CASSGAGNNEQFF
cdr3_nt: TGCGCCAGCAGTGGGGCCGGTAACAATGAGCAGTTCTTC
j_call: TRBJ2-1
cdr3_length: 13
d_call: .
v_call: TRBV10-1
clone_size: .

cdr3_aa: CASSQDSGTGGYEQYF
cdr3_nt: TGTGCCAGCAGCCAAGATTCCGGGACAGGGGGCTACGAGCAGTACTTC
j_call: TRBJ2-7
cdr3_length: 16
d_call: TRBD1
v_call: TRBV4-2
clone_size: few

cdr3_aa: CASKGSGANGLTF
cdr3_nt: TGTGCCAGCAAGGGCTCTGGGGCCAACGGCCTGACTTTC
j_call: TRBJ2-6
cdr3_length: 13
d_call: .
v_call: TRBV2
clone_size: .

cdr3_aa: CASSSGTGWSPLHF
cdr3_nt: TGTGCCAGTAGTTCCGGGACAGGTTGGTCACCCCTCCACTTT
j_call: TRBJ1-6
cdr3_length: 14
d_call: TRBD1
v_call: TRBV19
clone_size: .

cdr3_aa: CASSAPRDRKTEAFF
cdr3_nt: TGTGCCAGCAGCGCACCCCGGGACAGAAAAACTGAAGCTTTCTTT
j_call: TRBJ1-1
cdr3_length: 15
d_call: TRBD1
v_call: TRBV5-4
clone_size: .

cdr3_aa: CASSPRTVADTQYF
cdr3_nt: TGTGCCAGCAGCCCGAGGACTGTGGCCGATACGCAGTATTTT
j_call: TRBJ2-3
cdr3_length: 14
d_call: .
v_call: TRBV9
clone_size: .

cdr3_aa: CAISVPSTGLKRFGYTF
cdr3_nt: TGCGCCATCAGTGTTCCCTCGACCGGCCTAAAGAGGTTTGGCTACACCTTC
j_call: TRBJ1-2
cdr3_length: 17
d_call: .
v_call: TRBV10-3
clone_size: .

cdr3_aa: CASTDIANTGELFF
cdr3_nt: TGCGCCAGTACCGATATAGCGAACACCGGGGAGCTGTTTTTT
j_call: TRBJ2-2
cdr3_length: 14
d_call: .
v_call: TRBV5-1
clone_size: .

cdr3_aa: CASSEVYDRAYEQYF
cdr3_nt: TGTGCCAGCAGTGAGGTCTACGACAGGGCCTACGAGCAGTACTTC
j_call: TRBJ2-7
cdr3_length: 15
d_call: TRBD1
v_call: TRBV6-1
clone_size: .

cdr3_aa: CASSLEKAGGTDTQYF
cdr3_nt: TGCGCCAGCAGCTTGGAGAAGGCGGGGGGCACAGATACGCAGTATTTT
j_call: TRBJ2-3
cdr3_length: 16
d_call: TRBD2
v_call: TRBV5-1
clone_size: .

cdr3_aa: CAISEGGRGYEQFF
cdr3_nt: TGTGCCATCAGTGAGGGGGGCCGGGGCTATGAGCAGTTCTTC
j_call: TRBJ2-1
cdr3_length: 14
d_call: .
v_call: TRBV10-3
clone_size: .